These 26 T cell receptor beta chains share one sample of origin, sequenced in a study of T cell responses to AZD1222 COVID-19 vaccine. Clones were read by immunoSEQ multiplex PCR, and TCRdb kept only the in-frame ones, dropping some. This sample yields some 200,000 clones, of which roughly 90% are seen a single time; roughly 0.98% belongs to the top ten. The sample here was peripheral blood, taken on day 0 of AZD1222 vaccination. All receptors come from an adult in good health.

The genes are TRBV27 and TRBJ1-5; D remains ambiguous. This CDR3 spans 14 amino acids. CDR1 is MNHEY, CDR2 SMNVEV, per germline (reference sequence). Trimming removed 2 bases at V and 5 bases at J, with 10 bases between. CDR3: CASSLNRRDQPQHF. In DNA form, the CDR3 reads TGTGCCAGCAGTTTAAATCGGAGGGATCAGCCCCAGCATTTT.

The chain joins TRBV19 to TRBJ1-1; D unresolved. V lost 3 bases to trimming and J lost 9 bases, with 8 bases between them. Looked up from germline, CDR1 is LNHDA and CDR2 is SQIVND (reference sequence). The CDR3 spans 11 residues. For the CDR3, the DNA is TGTGCCAGTAGTATTGGAGAGAAAGCTTTCTTT. It codes for CASSIGEKAFF.

The V and J genes are TRBV4-3 and TRBJ2-7; 14 nucleotides agree with TRBD2. The CDR3 covers 15 residues. Germline V gene sequence: CDR1 LGHNA, CDR2 YSLEER. With 3 bases clipped from V and 6 bases from J, the junction kept 4 bases outside the gene matches. CDR3 DNA sequence: TGCGCCAGCAGCCAGGGACTAGCGGGGGCTTTCGAGCAGTACTTC. It is translated as CASSQGLAGAFEQYF.

This chain links TRBV6-2 or TRBV6-3 with TRBJ1-5; no clear D. The CDR3 contains 14 residues. V lost 0 bases and J lost 3, with 6 bases in between. Per germline, CDR1 MNHEY and CDR2 SVGEGT. The CDR3 reads CASSYSDPNQPQHF. Here the CDR3 DNA reads TGTGCCAGCAGTTACTCGGACCCCAATCAGCCCCAGCATTTT.

Details on this clone: The sample holds other DNA sequences that translate to the same CDR3. The chain couples TRBV20-1 to TRBJ2-7; D gene unclear. The germline V gene encodes CDR1 DFQATT and CDR2 SNEGSKA (reference sequence). The ends were cut back, 1 base at V and 4 bases at J, with 5 bases in the middle. This CDR3 comprises 11 residues. The CDR3 sequence: CSARGGYEQYF. Written as DNA, the CDR3 is TGCAGTGCTAGAGGAGGATACGAGCAGTACTTC.

The chain combines TRBV7-2 with TRBJ2-7, with a tentative D call TRBD2 (6 bases). Trimming pared 7 bases from V and 2 bases from J, leaving 15 bases between. The germline V gene encodes CDR1 SGHTA and CDR2 FQGNSA. This CDR3 spans 14 amino acids. The CDR3 DNA reads TGTGCCAGCACTCAAAGCGGGTACCCCTACGAGCAGTACTTC. Translated, it gives CASTQSGYPYEQYF.

The V gene is TRBV19, the J gene TRBJ1-5; 9 bases fit TRBD1. The germline gives CDR1 LNHDA, CDR2 SQIVND (reference sequence). The CDR3 is 13 amino acids. V was clipped by 7 bases and J by 5 bases; unmatched bases: 3. The CDR3 DNA reads TGTGCCAGTACCCGGGACAGGGATCAGCCCCAGCATTTT. It encodes CASTRDRDQPQHF.

This chain links TRBV7-2 with TRBJ2-7; perhaps TRBD2 as D (6 bases). CDR1 SGHTA and CDR2 FQGNSA come from the germline V gene. This CDR3 spans 13 amino acids. V was shortened by 2 bases and J by 3 bases, with 8 bases between the two germline ends. The CDR3 loop is CASSLLRDYEQYF. The CDR3 DNA reads TGTGCCAGCAGCTTATTGCGGGACTACGAGCAGTACTTC.

This chain uses TRBV7-3 with TRBJ2-5; D may match TRBD1 or TRBD2 (5 bases each). The CDR3 is 15 residues long. V lost 0 bases and J 5 bases, leaving 13 bases between the germline ends. In germline, CDR1 is SGHTA, CDR2 FQGTGA. The CDR3 protein is CASSLTTDTGETQYF. The CDR3 DNA sequence: TGTGCCAGCAGCTTAACTACGGACACGGGGGAGACCCAGTACTTC.

The rearrangement links TRBV6-5 to TRBJ1-2, with D uncertain. V was pared by 3 bases and J by 0 bases, with 11 bases between. The germline CDR1 and CDR2 sequences are MNHEY and SVGAGI. CDR3 length: 15 residues. The CDR3 nucleotides read TGTGCCAGCAGTTATGGAATCGATTCTAACTATGGCTACACCTTC. As protein: CASSYGIDSNYGYTF.

This clone is a singleton in its sample. This rearrangement joins TRBV7-9 to TRBJ1-2; no clear D. This CDR3 contains 12 residues. Between the trimmed V and J ends, which lost 9 bases and 4 bases, there was a span of 12 bases. The germline CDR1 and CDR2 sequences are SEHNR and FQNEAQ (reference sequence). The CDR3 bases are TGTGCCAGACTAAAAAGGAGCTATGGCTACACCTTC. It specifies CARLKRSYGYTF.

This clone was counted between two and nine times. The rearrangement links TRBV5-1 to TRBJ2-7; 7 positions agree with TRBD1. The CDR3 loop spans 13 amino acids. The germline gives CDR1 SGHRS, CDR2 YFSETQ. Trimming removed 4 bases from V and 4 bases from J; junction bases left unmatched: 5. CDR3: CASSKGAFYEQYF. CDR3 DNA: TGCGCCAGCAGCAAGGGGGCCTTTTACGAGCAGTACTTC.

The genes are TRBV25-1 and TRBJ1-4, with D possibly TRBD1 on 5 matching bases. Germline CDR1 is MGHDK and CDR2 is SYGVNS. V was clipped by 5 bases and J by 0 bases, with 13 bases between them. The CDR3 runs 16 residues. CDR3 sequence (DNA): TGTGCCAGCAGTTCAGACAGAATTGCAACTAATGAAAAACTGTTTTTT. Its protein product is CASSSDRIATNEKLFF.

V usage is TRBV28 and J usage is TRBJ1-2, with 7 bases that match TRBD1. With V trimmed by 10 bases and J by 4 bases, 3 bases remained unmatched. The length of the CDR3 is 11 residues. The germline V gene has CDR1 MDHEN and CDR2 SYDVKM. This CDR3 reads CATRGVYGYTF. The DNA of the CDR3 is TGTGCCACCAGGGGGGTCTATGGCTACACCTTC.

V usage is TRBV4-2 and J usage is TRBJ2-1, with D hard to call. V was trimmed by 0 bases and J by 9 bases, leaving 12 bases between them. Germline assignment: CDR1 LGHNA and CDR2 YNFKEQ. There are 14 residues in the CDR3. This chain's CDR3 is CASSQDGLDGEQFF. In DNA, the CDR3 is TGTGCCAGCAGCCAAGATGGGTTAGACGGTGAGCAGTTCTTC.

CDR3 nucleotide sequence: TGCGCCAGCACCCTCGCGACAGGGGGCGACTATGGCTACACCTTC. Translating it yields CASTLATGGDYGYTF. This rearrangement joins TRBV5-1 to TRBJ1-2, with 10 bases that match TRBD1. The CDR3 covers 15 residues. V was pared by 6 bases and J by 3 bases, with 8 bases of the junction left unmatched. Per the germline V gene, CDR1 is SGHRS and CDR2 is YFSETQ. Together with reference TRBV5-1 and TRBJ1-2, the CDR3 gives the full variable domain: KAGVTQTPRYLIKTRGQQVTLSCSPISGHRSVSWYQQTPGQGLQFLFEYFSETQRNKGNFPGRFSGRQFSNSRSEMNVSTLELGDSALYLCASTLATGGDYGYTFGSGTRLTVV.

The chain carries TRBV11-2 and TRBJ2-2; D remains ambiguous. Trimming removed 5 bases at V and 5 bases at J, with 12 bases between. CDR1 and CDR2 (germline): SGHAT, FQNNGV. The CDR3 contains 14 residues. CDR3 sequence reads: CASSPQPYTGELFF. In DNA, the CDR3 is TGTGCCAGCAGCCCCCAGCCCTATACCGGGGAGCTGTTTTTT.

The chain carries TRBV11-3 and TRBJ2-5; 8 positions match TRBD2. CDR3 length: 14 residues. Per the germline V gene, CDR1 is SGHNT and CDR2 is YENEEA. The junction had 3 bases not matched to a gene; V was cut back by 4 bases and J by 2 bases. CDR3 in amino acids: CASSSTSAQETQYF. In nucleotides, the CDR3 is TGTGCCAGCAGCTCGACTAGCGCGCAAGAGACCCAGTACTTC.

V gene TRBV7-9 combines with J gene TRBJ1-2; weak D call: TRBD1 (6 bases). Trimming removed 5 bases from V and 5 bases from J, with 15 bases in between. Germline values: CDR1 SEHNR, CDR2 FQNEAQ (reference sequence). The length of the CDR3 is 14 residues. The CDR3 nucleotides read TGTGCCAGCAGCCCCTCCACAGGGCTGTATGGCTACACCTTC. It specifies CASSPSTGLYGYTF.

This chain uses TRBV9 with TRBJ2-7; D ambiguous. Germline V lookup: CDR1 SGDLS, CDR2 YYNGEE. V lost 0 bases, J lost 4 bases, and 8 bases lay in between. The CDR3 length is 13 residues. This CDR3 is CASSVDPFYEQYF. The CDR3 coding sequence is TGTGCCAGCAGCGTAGATCCCTTTTACGAGCAGTACTTC.

The rearrangement uses TRBV7-9 and TRBJ1-4; unclear D gene. The ends were cut back, 2 bases at V and 4 bases at J, with 14 bases in the middle. CDR3 length: 16 residues. The V gene's germline CDR1 is SEHNR and CDR2 FQNEAQ (reference sequence). Written as DNA, the CDR3 is TGTGCCAGCAGCTTACGGATGAAATTGGGTAATGAAAAACTGTTTTTT. Protein product: CASSLRMKLGNEKLFF.

This rearrangement joins TRBV5-5 to TRBJ2-7; D unresolved. The CDR3 spans 14 residues. Trimming left V 2 bases short and J 3 bases short, with 12 bases between. The germline V gene encodes CDR1 SGHKS and CDR2 YYEKEE (reference sequence). Written as DNA, the CDR3 is TGTGCCAGCAGCTTCCGAGTTAGCTTCTACGAGCAGTACTTC. As protein: CASSFRVSFYEQYF.

The J gene is TRBJ2-2, the V gene TRBV5-1; possible D gene TRBD1, 6 bases. Looked up from germline, CDR1 is SGHRS and CDR2 is YFSETQ. The germline V and J ends were trimmed by 1 base and 3 bases, with 13 bases remaining between them. This CDR3 has 16 residues. The CDR3 protein is CASSLFSGVDTGELFF. CDR3 DNA sequence: TGCGCCAGCAGCTTGTTCTCAGGGGTGGACACCGGGGAGCTGTTTTTT.

This sequence joins TRBV27 and TRBJ2-7, with 8 bases lining up with TRBD1. Germline CDR1 reads MNHEY; CDR2 reads SMNVEV (reference sequence). The ends lost 4 bases at V and 3 bases at J; junction bases unmatched: 8. The length of the CDR3 is 15 residues. CDR3 region: CASSSVGTGRYEQYF. CDR3 nucleotide sequence: TGTGCCAGCAGTTCGGTAGGGACAGGCCGCTACGAGCAGTACTTC.

This chain joins TRBV6-2 or TRBV6-3 and TRBJ1-1; maybe TRBD1 (5 bases). V was trimmed by 4 bases and J by 1 base, leaving 7 bases between them. This CDR3 is built from 13 residues. In germline, CDR1 is MNHEY, CDR2 SVGEGT. The CDR3 reads CASSFGQNTEAFF. CDR3 coding DNA: TGTGCCAGCAGTTTCGGACAGAACACTGAAGCTTTCTTT.

The chain combines TRBV7-2 with TRBJ2-3; a weak D match, TRBD1 (7 bases). The CDR3 is 14 residues long. Trimming pared 3 bases from V and 11 bases from J, leaving 18 bases between. Germline V gene lookup returns CDR1 SGHTA and CDR2 FQGNSA. CDR3 DNA: TGTGCCAGCAGCTTTAGGGGACAGATAGCGGAGCAGTATTTT. This codes for CASSFRGQIAEQYF.